Here is one TCR beta chain with its context. Its target is unknown. The CDR3 has 18 residues. The germline CDR1 and CDR2 sequences are MNHNS and SASEGT. The ends were cut back, 5 bases at V and 0 bases at J, with 21 bases in the middle. TCRdb redid the calling of the reads with MiXCR, one entry per CDR3 protein. The sample consists of roughly 990,000 distinct CDR3 sequences, 30% to 40% of them appearing once. This sample was taken from a study of T cell repertoires in cytomegalovirus infection. The material was cultured CD8+ T cells from PBMCs, obtained from culture after CMV antigen stimulation. The source of this sequence is a human donor in good health (CMV status not recorded). Some clones in this sample may be carry-over from other donors' samples. The chain links TRBV6-1 to TRBJ2-3; D possibly corresponds to TRBD2 (5 bases). The CDR3 coding sequence is TGTGCCAGCAGTACTAGGGTTGAAATAGCCTCCAGCACAGATACGCAGTATTTT. Its protein product is CASSTRVEIASSTDTQYF.